Listed here is a single TCR beta chain. This sample stems from a study of blood T cell repertoires in COVID-19. Clones were read by immunoSEQ multiplex PCR, and TCRdb kept only the in-frame ones, dropping some. Among 120,000 or so clones listed, about 87% were seen once. The TCR sequence derives from a woman aged 55-70 years with acute or convalescent COVID-19. What was sequenced was peripheral blood.

The CDR3, as DNA: TGTGCCAGCAGTCCGGGACTAGCGGCCACCTACGAGCAGTACTTC. It yields the protein CASSPGLAATYEQYF. The chain has TRBV6-5 and TRBJ2-7, with 11 positions matching TRBD2. The CDR3 runs to 15 residues. The V gene end was trimmed by 5 bases and the J gene end by 2 bases; junction bases not matched to a gene: 5. CDR1 is MNHEY, CDR2 SVGAGI, per germline.